This T cell receptor beta chain emerged from a study of monozygotic twins with inflammatory bowel disease. Via template switching, UMIs carrying a 6-nucleotide sample barcode were introduced. With the 5' RACE reads reprocessed, TCRdb shows one record per CDR3 protein and no DNA. This listing includes over 350,000 distinct CDR3 sequences. The study, taken as a whole, reports: Healthy co-twins had higher TCRbeta inverse Simpson diversity than their IBD twins. Patient repertoire variability may have increased through differing immunosuppressive treatments.

Comment on this clonotype: The antigen remains undetermined.

Per the germline V gene, CDR1 is LNHDA and CDR2 is SQIVND (reference sequence). This CDR3 region has 15 residues. Material: blood. The chain couples TRBV19 to TRBJ1-4. The TCR was taken from a human donor with ulcerative colitis or Crohn's disease, or a healthy co-twin of an affected twin (not recorded which). The CDR3 reads CASSMARMSNEKLFF. The complete variable domain, with remaining parts taken from reference TRBV19 and TRBJ1-4, reads DGGITQSPKYLFRKEGQNVTLSCEQNLNHDAMYWYRQDPGQGLRLIYYSQIVNDFQKGDIAEGYSVSREKKESFPLTVTSAQKNPTAFYLCASSMARMSNEKLFFGSGTQLSVL.